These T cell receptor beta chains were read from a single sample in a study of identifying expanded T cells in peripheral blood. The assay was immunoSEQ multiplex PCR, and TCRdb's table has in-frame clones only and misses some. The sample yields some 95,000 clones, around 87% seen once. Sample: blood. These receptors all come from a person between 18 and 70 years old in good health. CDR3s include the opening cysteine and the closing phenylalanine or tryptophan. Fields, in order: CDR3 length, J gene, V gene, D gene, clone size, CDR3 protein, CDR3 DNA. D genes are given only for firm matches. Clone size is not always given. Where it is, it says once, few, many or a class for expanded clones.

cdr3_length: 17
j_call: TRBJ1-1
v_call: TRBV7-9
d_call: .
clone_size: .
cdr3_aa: CASSLGIRGSMNTEAFF
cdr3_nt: TGTGCCAGCAGCTTAGGGATCAGGGGCAGCATGAACACTGAAGCTTTCTTT

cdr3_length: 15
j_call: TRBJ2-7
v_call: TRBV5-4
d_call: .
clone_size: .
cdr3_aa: CASSLRARGTYEQYF
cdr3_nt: TGTGCCAGCAGCTTGAGAGCCCGGGGGACCTACGAGCAGTACTTC

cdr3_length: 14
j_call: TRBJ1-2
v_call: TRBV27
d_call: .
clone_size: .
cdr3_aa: CASSSSPRVYGYTF
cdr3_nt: TGTGCCAGCAGCTCAAGCCCCAGGGTGTATGGCTACACCTTC

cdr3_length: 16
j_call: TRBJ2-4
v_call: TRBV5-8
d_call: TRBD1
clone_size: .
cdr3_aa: CASSFYRGVAKNIQYF
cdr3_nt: TGTGCCAGCAGCTTCTACAGGGGGGTAGCCAAAAACATTCAGTACTTC

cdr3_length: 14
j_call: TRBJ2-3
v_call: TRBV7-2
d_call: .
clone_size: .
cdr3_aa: CASSTYQGTDTQYF
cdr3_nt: TGTGCCAGCAGCACCTACCAGGGAACAGATACGCAGTATTTT

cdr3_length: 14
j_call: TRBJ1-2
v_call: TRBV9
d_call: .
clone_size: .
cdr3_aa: CASSVGRNNYGYTF
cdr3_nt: TGTGCCAGCAGCGTAGGGCGGAATAACTATGGCTACACCTTC

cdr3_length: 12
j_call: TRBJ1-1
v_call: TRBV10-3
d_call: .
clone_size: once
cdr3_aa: CATNGGVTEAFF
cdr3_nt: TGTGCCACCAATGGGGGCGTGACTGAAGCTTTCTTT

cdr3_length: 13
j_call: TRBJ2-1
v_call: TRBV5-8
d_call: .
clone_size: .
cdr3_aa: CASSFSAYNEQFF
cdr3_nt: TGTGCCAGCAGCTTTTCAGCTTACAATGAGCAGTTCTTC

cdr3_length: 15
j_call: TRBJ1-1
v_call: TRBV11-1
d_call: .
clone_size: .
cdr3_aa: CASSLVGRGSTEAFF
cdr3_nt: TGTGCCAGCAGCTTAGTTGGCAGGGGAAGTACTGAAGCTTTCTTT

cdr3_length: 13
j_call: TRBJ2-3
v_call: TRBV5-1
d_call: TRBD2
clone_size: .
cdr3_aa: CASSFQGGDTQYF
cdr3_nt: TGCGCCAGCAGCTTCCAGGGAGGGGATACGCAGTATTTT

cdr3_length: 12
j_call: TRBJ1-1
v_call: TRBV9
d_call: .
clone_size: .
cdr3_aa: CASSALDTEAFF
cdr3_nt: TGTGCCAGCAGCGCACTCGACACTGAAGCTTTCTTT

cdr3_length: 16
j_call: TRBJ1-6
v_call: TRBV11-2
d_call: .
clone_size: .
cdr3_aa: CASSLLSGQQDSPLHF
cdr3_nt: TGTGCCAGCAGCTTATTGTCGGGTCAGCAAGATTCACCCCTCCACTTT

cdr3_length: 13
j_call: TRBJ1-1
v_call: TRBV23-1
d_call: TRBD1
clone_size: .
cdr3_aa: CASSPNDRGGAFF
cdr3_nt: TGCGCCAGCAGCCCCAACGACAGGGGGGGTGCTTTCTTT

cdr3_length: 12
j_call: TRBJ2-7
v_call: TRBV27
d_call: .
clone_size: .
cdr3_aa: CASSHNAWEQYF
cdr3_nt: TGTGCCAGCAGTCACAACGCCTGGGAGCAGTACTTC

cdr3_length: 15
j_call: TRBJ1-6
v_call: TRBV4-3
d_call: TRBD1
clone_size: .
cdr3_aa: CASSQDRGSASPLHF
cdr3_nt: TGCGCCAGCAGCCAAGACAGGGGGTCCGCCTCACCCCTCCACTTT

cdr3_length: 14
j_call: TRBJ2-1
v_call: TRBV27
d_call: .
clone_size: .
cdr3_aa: CASSEGRTYNEQFF
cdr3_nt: TGTGCCAGCAGTGAGGGGAGGACATACAATGAGCAGTTCTTC

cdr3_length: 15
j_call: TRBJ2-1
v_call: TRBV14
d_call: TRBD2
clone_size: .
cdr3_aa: CASSPLTSGGYEQFF
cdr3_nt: TGTGCCAGCAGCCCACTGACTAGCGGGGGATATGAGCAGTTCTTC

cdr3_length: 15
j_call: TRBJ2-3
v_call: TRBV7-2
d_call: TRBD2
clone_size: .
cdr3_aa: CASSLGSGGKDTQYF
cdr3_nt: TGTGCCAGCAGCTTAGGTAGCGGGGGTAAGGATACGCAGTATTTT

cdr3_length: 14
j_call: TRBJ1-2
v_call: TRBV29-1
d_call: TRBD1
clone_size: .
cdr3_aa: CSVDLRQGNYGYTF
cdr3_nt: TGCAGCGTTGACCTCCGACAGGGCAACTATGGCTACACCTTC

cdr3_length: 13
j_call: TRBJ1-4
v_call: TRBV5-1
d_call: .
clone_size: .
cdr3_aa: CASSLGRGEKLFF
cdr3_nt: TGCGCCAGCAGCTTGGGACGGGGGGAAAAACTGTTTTTT

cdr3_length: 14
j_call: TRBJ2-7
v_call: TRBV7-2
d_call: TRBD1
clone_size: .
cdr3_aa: CASSFGTGAYEQYF
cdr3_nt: TGTGCCAGCAGCTTTGGGACAGGGGCCTACGAGCAGTACTTC

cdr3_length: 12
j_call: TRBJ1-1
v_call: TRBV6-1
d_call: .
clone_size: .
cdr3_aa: CASSYMNTEAFF
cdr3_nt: TGTGCCAGCAGCTACATGAACACTGAAGCTTTCTTT

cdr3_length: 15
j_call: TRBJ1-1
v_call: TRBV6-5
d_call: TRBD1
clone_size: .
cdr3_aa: CASSSRDRWKLEAFF
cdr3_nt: TGTGCCAGCAGTTCCAGGGACAGGTGGAAGCTTGAAGCTTTCTTT

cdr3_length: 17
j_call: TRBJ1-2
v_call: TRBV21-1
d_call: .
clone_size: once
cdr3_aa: CASSKRGRTGWNYGYTF
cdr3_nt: TGTGCCAGCAGCAAAAGAGGAAGGACAGGGTGGAACTATGGCTACACCTTC

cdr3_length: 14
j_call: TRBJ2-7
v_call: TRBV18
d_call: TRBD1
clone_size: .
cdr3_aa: CASSPDRVALEQYF
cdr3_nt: TGTGCCAGCTCACCCGACAGGGTGGCGCTGGAGCAGTACTTC

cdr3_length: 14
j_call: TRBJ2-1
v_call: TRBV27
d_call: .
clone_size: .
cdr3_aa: CASINGGRDNEQFF
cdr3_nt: TGTGCCAGCATCAATGGGGGACGCGACAATGAGCAGTTCTTC

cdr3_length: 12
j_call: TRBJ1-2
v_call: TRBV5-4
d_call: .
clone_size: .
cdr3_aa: CASSLGNYGYTF
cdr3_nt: TGTGCCAGCAGCTTAGGTAACTATGGCTACACCTTC

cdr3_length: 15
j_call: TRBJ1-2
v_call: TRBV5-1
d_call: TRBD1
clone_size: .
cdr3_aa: CASSLGQGANYGYTF
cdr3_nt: TGCGCCAGCAGCTTGGGACAGGGAGCGAACTATGGCTACACCTTC

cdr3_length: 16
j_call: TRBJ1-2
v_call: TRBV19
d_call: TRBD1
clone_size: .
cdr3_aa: CASRWTGGGQGYGYTF
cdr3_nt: TGTGCCAGTAGGTGGACTGGCGGAGGACAGGGGTATGGCTACACCTTC

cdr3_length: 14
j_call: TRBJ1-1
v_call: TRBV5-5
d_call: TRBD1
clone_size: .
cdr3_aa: CASRPGQGGTEAFF
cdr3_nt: TGTGCCAGCAGACCCGGACAGGGGGGGACTGAAGCTTTCTTT

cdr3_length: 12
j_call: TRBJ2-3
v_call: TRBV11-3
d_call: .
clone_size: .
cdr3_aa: CASSLDGDTQYF
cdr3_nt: TGTGCCAGCAGCTTAGATGGTGATACGCAGTATTTT

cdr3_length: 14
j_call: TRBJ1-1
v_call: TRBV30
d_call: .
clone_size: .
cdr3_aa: CAWKQGSLNTEAFF
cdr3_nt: TGTGCCTGGAAGCAGGGCAGCCTGAACACTGAAGCTTTCTTT

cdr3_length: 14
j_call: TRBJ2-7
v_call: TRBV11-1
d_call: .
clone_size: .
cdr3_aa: CASSSREGSYEQYF
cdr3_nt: TGTGCCAGCAGCTCCCGTGAGGGCTCCTACGAGCAGTACTTC

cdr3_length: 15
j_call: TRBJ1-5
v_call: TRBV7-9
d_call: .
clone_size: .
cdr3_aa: CASSPDSSSNQPQHF
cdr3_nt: TGTGCCAGCAGCCCTGACTCCTCTAGCAATCAGCCCCAGCATTTT

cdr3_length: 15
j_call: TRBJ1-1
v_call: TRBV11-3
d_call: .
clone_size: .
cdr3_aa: CASSLDSQKNTEAFF
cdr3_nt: TGTGCCAGCAGCTTAGATTCACAGAAGAACACTGAAGCTTTCTTT

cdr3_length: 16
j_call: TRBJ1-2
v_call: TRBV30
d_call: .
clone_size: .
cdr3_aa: CAWSVGGNRYNYGYTF
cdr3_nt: TGTGCCTGGAGTGTAGGGGGGAACAGGTATAATTATGGCTACACCTTC

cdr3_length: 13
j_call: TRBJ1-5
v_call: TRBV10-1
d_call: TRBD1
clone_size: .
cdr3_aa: CASRGQGDQPQHF
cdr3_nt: TGCGCCAGCAGAGGACAGGGCGATCAGCCCCAGCATTTT

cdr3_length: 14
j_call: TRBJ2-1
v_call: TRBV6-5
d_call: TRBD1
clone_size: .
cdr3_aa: CASSFRTGVNEQFF
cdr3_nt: TGTGCCAGCAGTTTTCGGACAGGGGTCAATGAGCAGTTCTTC

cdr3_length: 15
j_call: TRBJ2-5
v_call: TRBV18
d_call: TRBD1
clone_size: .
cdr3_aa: CASSPPGQGAETQYF
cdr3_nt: TGTGCCAGCTCACCACCGGGACAGGGGGCAGAGACCCAGTACTTC

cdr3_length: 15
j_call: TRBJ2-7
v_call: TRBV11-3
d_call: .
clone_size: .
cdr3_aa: CASSLGRGPQGEQYF
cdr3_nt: TGTGCCAGCAGCTTAGGCCGAGGACCACAGGGAGAGCAGTACTTC

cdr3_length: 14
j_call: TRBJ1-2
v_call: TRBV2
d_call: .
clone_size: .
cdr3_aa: CASSGQARFYGYTF
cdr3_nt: TGTGCCAGCAGTGGACAGGCCCGATTCTATGGCTACACCTTC

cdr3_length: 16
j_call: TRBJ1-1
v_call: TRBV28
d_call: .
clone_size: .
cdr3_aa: CASSFGGGMKGTEAFF
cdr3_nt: TGTGCCAGCAGTTTTGGTGGGGGGATGAAGGGTACTGAAGCTTTCTTT

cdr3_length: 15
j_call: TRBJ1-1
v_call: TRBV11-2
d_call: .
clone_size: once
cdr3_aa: CASSPTTFRNTEAFF
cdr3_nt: TGTGCCAGCAGCCCCACGACCTTTAGGAACACTGAAGCTTTCTTT

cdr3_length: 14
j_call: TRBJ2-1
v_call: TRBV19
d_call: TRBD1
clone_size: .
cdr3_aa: CASSFRDSYNEQFF
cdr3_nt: TGTGCCAGTAGTTTCCGGGACAGCTACAATGAGCAGTTCTTC

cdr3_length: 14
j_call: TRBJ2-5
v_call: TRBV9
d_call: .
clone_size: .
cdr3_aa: CASSGGFWGETQYF
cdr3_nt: TGTGCCAGCAGCGGGGGTTTCTGGGGAGAGACCCAGTACTTC

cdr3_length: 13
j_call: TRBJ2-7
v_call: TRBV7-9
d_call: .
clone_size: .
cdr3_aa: CASCPIPTYEQYF
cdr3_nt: TGTGCCAGCTGTCCGATCCCGACCTACGAGCAGTACTTC

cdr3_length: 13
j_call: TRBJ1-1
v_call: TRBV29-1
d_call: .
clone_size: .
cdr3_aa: CSASGGGGTEAFF
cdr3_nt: TGCAGCGCCTCCGGGGGAGGTGGCACTGAAGCTTTCTTT

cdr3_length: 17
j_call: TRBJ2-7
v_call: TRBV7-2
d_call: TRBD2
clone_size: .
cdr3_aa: CASSLGRAGGSLYEQYF
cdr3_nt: TGTGCCAGCAGCTTAGGTAGAGCGGGGGGTTCCCTCTACGAGCAGTACTTC

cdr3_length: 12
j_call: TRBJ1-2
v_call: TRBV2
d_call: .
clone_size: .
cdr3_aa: CASSGVGGGYTF
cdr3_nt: TGTGCCAGCAGTGGAGTGGGCGGCGGCTACACCTTC

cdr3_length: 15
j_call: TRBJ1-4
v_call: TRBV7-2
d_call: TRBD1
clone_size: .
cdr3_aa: CASSPRQGGGEKLFF
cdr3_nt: TGTGCCAGCAGCCCCAGACAGGGGGGGGGTGAAAAACTGTTTTTT

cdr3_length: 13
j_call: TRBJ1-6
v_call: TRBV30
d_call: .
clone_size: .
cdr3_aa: CAWSVRGNSPLHF
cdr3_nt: TGTGCCTGGAGTGTAAGGGGTAATTCACCCCTCCACTTT

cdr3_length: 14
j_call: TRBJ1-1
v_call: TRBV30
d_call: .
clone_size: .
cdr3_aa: CAWSLKLAGGKAFF
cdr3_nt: TGTGCCTGGAGTCTAAAACTAGCTGGGGGGAAAGCTTTCTTT

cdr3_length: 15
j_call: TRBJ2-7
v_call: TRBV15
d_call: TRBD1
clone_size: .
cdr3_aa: CATSSKAGTAYEQYF
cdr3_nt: TGTGCCACCAGCAGCAAAGCCGGGACAGCCTACGAGCAGTACTTC

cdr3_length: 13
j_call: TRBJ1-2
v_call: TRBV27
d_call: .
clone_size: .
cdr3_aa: CASSPGTTYGYTF
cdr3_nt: TGTGCCAGCAGCCCCGGGACGACGTATGGCTACACCTTC

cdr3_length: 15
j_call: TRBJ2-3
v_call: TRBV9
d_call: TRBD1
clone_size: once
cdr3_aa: CASALRQGLADTQYF
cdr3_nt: TGTGCCAGTGCCTTAAGACAGGGGTTAGCGGATACGCAGTATTTT

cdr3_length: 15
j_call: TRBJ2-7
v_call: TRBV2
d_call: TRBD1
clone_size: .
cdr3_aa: CASSEGTGTPYEQYF
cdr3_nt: TGTGCCAGCAGTGAAGGGACAGGAACACCCTACGAGCAGTACTTC